This T cell receptor (beta chain) appears in the sequencing data of a study of blood T cells in healthy people across ages. For the second PCR, which ran for 7 to 11 cycles, a sample-barcoded 5' primer and a J-beta primer mix were used. TCRdb re-analysed the 5' RACE reads in MiXCR, keeping a single row per CDR3 protein. The table shows 1.2 million to 1.5 million distinct CDR3 sequences, with around two fifths occurring only once. This clonotype has a handful of counts. Its antigen is currently unknown. Trimming took 1 base from V and 5 from J, leaving 9 bases between them. CDR3 length: 14 residues. Germline V gives CDR1 MGHDK, CDR2 SYGVNS. Whole-study results and caveats: The study lacked donor CMV status, which possibly confounded expanded clonotype changes.

This receptor was identified in a woman aged 18 to 35 in good health. Sequencing input: blood. The rearrangement links TRBV25-1 to TRBJ2-1; possible D gene TRBD2, 6 bases. The CDR3 sequence: CASSEWTINNEQFF. In DNA form, the CDR3 reads TGTGCCAGCAGTGAATGGACTATCAACAATGAGCAGTTCTTC.